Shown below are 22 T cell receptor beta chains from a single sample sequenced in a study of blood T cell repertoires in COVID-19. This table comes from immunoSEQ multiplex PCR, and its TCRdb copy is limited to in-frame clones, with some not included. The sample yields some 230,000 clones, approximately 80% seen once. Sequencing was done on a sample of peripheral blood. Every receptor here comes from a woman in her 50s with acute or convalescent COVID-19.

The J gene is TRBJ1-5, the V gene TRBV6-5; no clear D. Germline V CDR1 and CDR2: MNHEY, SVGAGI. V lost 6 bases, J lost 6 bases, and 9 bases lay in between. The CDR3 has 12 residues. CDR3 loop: CASSSGGQPQHF. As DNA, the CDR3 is TGTGCCAGCAGCTCGGGAGGTCAGCCCCAGCATTTT.

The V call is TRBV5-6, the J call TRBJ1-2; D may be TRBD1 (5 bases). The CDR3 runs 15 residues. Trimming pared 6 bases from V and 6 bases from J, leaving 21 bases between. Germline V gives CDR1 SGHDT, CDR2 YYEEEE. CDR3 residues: CASNPWNRRVHGYTF. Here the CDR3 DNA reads TGTGCCAGCAACCCCTGGAACAGGAGGGTCCATGGCTACACCTTC.

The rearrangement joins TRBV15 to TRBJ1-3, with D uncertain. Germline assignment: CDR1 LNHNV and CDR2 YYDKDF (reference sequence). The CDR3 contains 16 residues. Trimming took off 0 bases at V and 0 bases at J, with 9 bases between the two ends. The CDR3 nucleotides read TGTGCCACCAGCAGAGATCTAGGCAGCTCTGGAAACACCATATATTTT. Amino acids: CATSRDLGSSGNTIYF.

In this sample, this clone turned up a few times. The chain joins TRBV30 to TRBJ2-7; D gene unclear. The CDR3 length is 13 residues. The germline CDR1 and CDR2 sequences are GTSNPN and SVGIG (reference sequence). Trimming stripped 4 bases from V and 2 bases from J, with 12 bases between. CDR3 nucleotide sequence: TGTGCCTGGATTAGCCGCCAGACCTACGAGCAGTACTTC. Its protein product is CAWISRQTYEQYF.

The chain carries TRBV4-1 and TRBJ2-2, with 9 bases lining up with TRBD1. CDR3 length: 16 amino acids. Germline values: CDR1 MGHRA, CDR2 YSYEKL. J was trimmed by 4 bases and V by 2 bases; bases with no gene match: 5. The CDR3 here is CASSQYGQGSTGELFF. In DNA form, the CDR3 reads TGCGCCAGCAGCCAATACGGACAGGGGTCCACCGGGGAGCTGTTTTTT.

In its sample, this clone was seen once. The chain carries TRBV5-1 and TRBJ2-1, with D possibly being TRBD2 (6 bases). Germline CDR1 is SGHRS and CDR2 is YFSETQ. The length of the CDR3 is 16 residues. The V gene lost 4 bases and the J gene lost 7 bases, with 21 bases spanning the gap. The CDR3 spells CASSLPTGSGRNEQFF. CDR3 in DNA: TGCGCCAGCAGCCTACCTACAGGAAGTGGGAGGAATGAGCAGTTCTTC. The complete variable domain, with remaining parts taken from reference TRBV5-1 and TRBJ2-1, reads KAGVTQTPRYLIKTRGQQVTLSCSPISGHRSVSWYQQTPGQGLQFLFEYFSETQRNKGNFPGRFSGRQFSNSRSEMNVSTLELGDSALYLCASSLPTGSGRNEQFFGPGTRLTVL.

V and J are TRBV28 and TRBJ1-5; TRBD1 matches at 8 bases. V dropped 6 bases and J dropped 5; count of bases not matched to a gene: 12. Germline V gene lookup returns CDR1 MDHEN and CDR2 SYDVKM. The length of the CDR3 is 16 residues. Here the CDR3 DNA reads TGTGCCAGCAGGGGTCCCGACAGGGGAAGGGATCAGCCCCAGCATTTT. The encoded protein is CASRGPDRGRDQPQHF. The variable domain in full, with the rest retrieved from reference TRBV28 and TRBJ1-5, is DVKVTQSSRYLVKRTGEKVFLECVQDMDHENMFWYRQDPGLGLRLIYFSYDVKMKEKGDIPEGYSVSREKKERFSLILESASTNQTSMYLCASRGPDRGRDQPQHFGDGTRLSIL.

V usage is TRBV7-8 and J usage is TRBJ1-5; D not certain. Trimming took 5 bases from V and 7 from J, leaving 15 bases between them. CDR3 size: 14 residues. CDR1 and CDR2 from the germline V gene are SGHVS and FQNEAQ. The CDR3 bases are TGTGCCAGCAGCCCCCCGGGAAGGGAGCAGCCCCAGCATTTT. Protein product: CASSPPGREQPQHF.

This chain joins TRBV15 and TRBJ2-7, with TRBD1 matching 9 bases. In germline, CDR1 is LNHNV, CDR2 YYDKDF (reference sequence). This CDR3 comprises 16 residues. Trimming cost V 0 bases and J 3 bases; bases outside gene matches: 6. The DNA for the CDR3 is TGTGCCACCAGCAGAGATTCGCCGGGACAGGGCTACGAGCAGTACTTC. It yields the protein CATSRDSPGQGYEQYF.

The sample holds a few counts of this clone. CDR3 loop: CASSGGRGNSPLHF. The CDR3 bases are TGTGCCAGCAGTGGCGGTAGGGGTAATTCACCCCTCCACTTT. The gene calls are TRBV2 and TRBJ1-6, with a tentative D call TRBD1 (5 bases). V was pared by 4 bases and J by 6 bases, with 10 bases between. CDR3 size: 14 residues. Per the germline V gene, CDR1 is SNHLY and CDR2 is FYNNEI.

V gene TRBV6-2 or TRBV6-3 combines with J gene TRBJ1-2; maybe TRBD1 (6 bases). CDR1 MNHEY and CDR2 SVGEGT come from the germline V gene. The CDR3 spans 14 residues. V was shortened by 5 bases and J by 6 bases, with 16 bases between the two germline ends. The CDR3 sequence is CASSGPPGADGYTF. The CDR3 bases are TGTGCCAGCAGTGGACCTCCAGGGGCGGATGGCTACACCTTC.

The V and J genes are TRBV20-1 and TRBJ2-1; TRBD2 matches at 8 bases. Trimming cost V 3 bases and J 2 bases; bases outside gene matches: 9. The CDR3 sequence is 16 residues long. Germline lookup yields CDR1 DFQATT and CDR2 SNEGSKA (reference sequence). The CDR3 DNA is TGCAGTGCTAGTATCTTGACGGGAGGGGCCTACAATGAGCAGTTCTTC. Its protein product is CSASILTGGAYNEQFF.

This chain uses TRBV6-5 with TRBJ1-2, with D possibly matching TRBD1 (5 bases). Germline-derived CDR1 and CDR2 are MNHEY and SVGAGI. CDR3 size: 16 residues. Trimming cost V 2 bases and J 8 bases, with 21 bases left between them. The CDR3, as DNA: TGTGCCAGCAGTTACCCCCCGGGCAGGGAGGTTCGCGGCTACACCTTC. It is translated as CASSYPPGREVRGYTF.

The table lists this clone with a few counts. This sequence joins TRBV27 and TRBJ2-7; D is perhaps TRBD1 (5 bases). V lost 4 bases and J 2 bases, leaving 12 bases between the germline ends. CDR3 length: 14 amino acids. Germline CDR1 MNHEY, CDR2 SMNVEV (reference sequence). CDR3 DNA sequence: TGTGCCAGCAGTTCAATCCCAGGGACCTACGAGCAGTACTTC. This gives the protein CASSSIPGTYEQYF.

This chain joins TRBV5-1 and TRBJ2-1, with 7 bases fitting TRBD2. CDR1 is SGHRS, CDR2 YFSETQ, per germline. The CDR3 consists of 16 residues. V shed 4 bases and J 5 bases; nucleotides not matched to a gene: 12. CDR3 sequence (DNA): TGCGCCAGCAGCAGTCGGGCGGGGGAGGCCCACAATGAGCAGTTCTTC. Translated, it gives CASSSRAGEAHNEQFF. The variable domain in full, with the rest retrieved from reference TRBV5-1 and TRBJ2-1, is KAGVTQTPRYLIKTRGQQVTLSCSPISGHRSVSWYQQTPGQGLQFLFEYFSETQRNKGNFPGRFSGRQFSNSRSEMNVSTLELGDSALYLCASSSRAGEAHNEQFFGPGTRLTVL.

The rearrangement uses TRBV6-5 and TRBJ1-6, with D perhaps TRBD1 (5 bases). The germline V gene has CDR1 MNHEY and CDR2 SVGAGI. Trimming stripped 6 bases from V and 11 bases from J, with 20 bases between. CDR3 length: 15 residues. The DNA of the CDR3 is TGTGCCAGCAGCCAGACAGATCCCACCGAGACACCCCTCCACTTT. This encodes CASSQTDPTETPLHF.

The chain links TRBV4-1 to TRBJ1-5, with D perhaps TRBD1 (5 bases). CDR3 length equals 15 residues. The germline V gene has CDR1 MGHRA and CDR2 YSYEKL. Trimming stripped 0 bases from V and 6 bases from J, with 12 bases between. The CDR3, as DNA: TGCGCCAGCAGCCAAGATTCGGGGGTCAGTCAGCCCCAGCATTTT. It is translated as CASSQDSGVSQPQHF.

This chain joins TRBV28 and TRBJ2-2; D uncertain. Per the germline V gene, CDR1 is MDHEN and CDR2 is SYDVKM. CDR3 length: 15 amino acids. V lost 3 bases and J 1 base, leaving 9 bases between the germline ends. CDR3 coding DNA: TGTGCCAGCAGTTTGGAGTTCTTGAACACCGGGGAGCTGTTTTTT. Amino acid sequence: CASSLEFLNTGELFF.

The CDR3, as DNA: TGTGCCAGCAGCCCCGGGACTAGCGGGGGGGAGACCCAGTACTTC. Protein: CASSPGTSGGETQYF. This chain links TRBV11-3 with TRBJ2-5, with 15 positions matching TRBD2. From germline, CDR1 is SGHNT and CDR2 YENEEA. V trimming: 5 bases; J trimming: 5 bases; junction bases outside the gene matches: 3. The CDR3 sequence is 15 residues long.

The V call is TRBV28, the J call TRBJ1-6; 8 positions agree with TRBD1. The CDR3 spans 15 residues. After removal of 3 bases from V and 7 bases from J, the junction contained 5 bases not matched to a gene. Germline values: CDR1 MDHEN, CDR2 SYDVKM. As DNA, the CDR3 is TGTGCCAGCAGTTTGTACAGGGGGTCCAATTCACCCCTCCACTTT. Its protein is CASSLYRGSNSPLHF.

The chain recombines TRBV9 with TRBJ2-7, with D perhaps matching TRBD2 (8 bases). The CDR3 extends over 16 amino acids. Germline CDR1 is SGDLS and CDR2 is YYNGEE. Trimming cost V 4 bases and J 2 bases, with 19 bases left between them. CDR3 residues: CASSPHPGGGPYEQYF. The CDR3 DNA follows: TGTGCCAGCAGCCCCCACCCGGGAGGGGGCCCCTACGAGCAGTACTTC.

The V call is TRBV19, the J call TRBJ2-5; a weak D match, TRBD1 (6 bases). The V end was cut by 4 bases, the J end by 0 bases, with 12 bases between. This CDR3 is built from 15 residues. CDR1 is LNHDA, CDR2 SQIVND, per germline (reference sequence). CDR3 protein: CASSTRRTDQETQYF. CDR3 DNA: TGTGCCAGTAGTACACGGAGGACAGACCAAGAGACCCAGTACTTC.